This TCR beta chain was captured in a study of blood T cells in healthy people across ages. CDR3 size: 11 residues. Trimming removed 8 bases at V and 4 bases at J, with 8 bases between. CDR1 and CDR2 from the germline V gene are MNHEY and SVGEGT. Through a sample-barcoded 5' primer and a J-beta primer mix, a second PCR was run for roughly 7 to 11 cycles. MiXCR was run by TCRdb on the 5' RACE reads, yielding one entry per CDR3 protein. The sample shows just over 1 million distinct CDR3 sequences, 40% to 50% of them seen only once. The origin of this receptor is a woman aged 60-70 years in good health. Source material: blood. This sequence joins TRBV6-2 or TRBV6-3 and TRBJ2-5; D is unclear. In nucleotides, the CDR3 is TGTGCCAGCCTCCGGTCAGAGACCCAGTACTTC. As protein: CASLRSETQYF.